This paragraph covers one T cell receptor beta chain sequence. The V gene's germline CDR1 is LNHDA and CDR2 SQIVND (reference sequence). The CDR3 extends over 14 amino acids. Trimming removed 2 bases from V and 8 bases from J, with 13 bases in between. The TCR beta repertoire was assessed by survey-level immunoSEQ sequencing. The repertoire was sequenced with immunoSEQ multiplex PCR; TCRdb's copy has only in-frame clones and lacks some. The sample lists around 50,000 clones; more than 85% were seen once. The V and J genes are TRBV19 and TRBJ1-5; possibly TRBD1 for D (5 bases). The receptor comes from a middle-aged man with rheumatoid arthritis. The sample was PBMCs. The CDR3 DNA is TGTGCCAGTAGTATATCAGGGCCAATGGAGCCCCAGCATTTT. Translation: CASSISGPMEPQHF.